This T cell receptor (beta chain) was sequenced during a study of T cell changes during pregnancy in multiple sclerosis. Libraries were prepared by immunoSEQ multiplex PCR; TCRdb keeps only in-frame clonotypes and omits some of them. The top ten hold 1.5% to 2% of the sample, which has 85,000 to 120,000 clones, approximately 90% seen once. The length of the CDR3 is 12 residues. Germline CDR1 and CDR2: LNHNV and YYDKDF (reference sequence). V lost 3 bases and J 6 bases, leaving 7 bases between the germline ends. The V and J genes are TRBV15 and TRBJ2-3; D is uncertain. The sample here was peripheral blood, taken after pregnancy. The TCR originated in a female donor with multiple sclerosis, enrolled in a pregnancy study. The CDR3 coding sequence is TGTGCCACCAGCAGCGATGAGGATACGCAGTATTTT. It yields the protein CATSSDEDTQYF.